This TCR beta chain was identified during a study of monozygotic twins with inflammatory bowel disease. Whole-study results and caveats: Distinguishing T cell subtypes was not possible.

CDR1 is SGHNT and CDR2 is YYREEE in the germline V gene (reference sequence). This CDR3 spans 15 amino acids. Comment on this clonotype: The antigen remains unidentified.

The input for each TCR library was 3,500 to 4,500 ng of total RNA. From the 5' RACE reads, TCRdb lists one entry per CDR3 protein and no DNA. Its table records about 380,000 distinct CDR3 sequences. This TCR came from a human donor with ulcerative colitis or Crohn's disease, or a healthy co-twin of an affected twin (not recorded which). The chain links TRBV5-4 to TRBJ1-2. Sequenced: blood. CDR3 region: CASSLVSRREDGYTF.